Shown below are 21 T cell receptor beta chains from a single sample sequenced in a study of breast tumors, draining lymph nodes, adjacent tissues. TCRdb itself ran the multiplex PCR reads through MiXCR, one entry per CDR3 protein. The sample includes 200,000 or so distinct CDR3 sequences, roughly 29% of them seen just once. Breast cancer patients provided tissue from their axillary draining lymph nodes. The sequenced sample was axillary lymph node tissue. The receptors originated from a female donor with breast cancer. Some clones in this sample may be carry-over from other donors' samples.

This clonotype showed up many times. The J gene is TRBJ2-3, the V gene TRBV12-3 or TRBV12-4, with 15 bases matching TRBD2. This CDR3 spans 18 amino acids. V gave up 6 bases and J gave up 3 bases; unmatched junction bases: 10. The CDR3 here is CASSSLGLAGGRTDTQYF. CDR3 DNA sequence: TGTGCCAGCAGCTCTCTTGGACTAGCGGGAGGGCGAACAGATACGCAGTATTTT.

Ten or more counts support this clonotype. The chain recombines TRBV25-1 with TRBJ1-2; 10 nucleotides match TRBD1. The length of the CDR3 is 13 residues. Germline CDR1 and CDR2: MGHDK and SYGVNS. The ends lost 4 bases at V and 8 bases at J; junction bases unmatched: 4. The CDR3 DNA reads TGTGCCAGCAGTGGACAGGGGGCGGGGGGCTACACCTTC. Amino acids: CASSGQGAGGYTF.

About this clonotype itself: A much more abundant neighbour one base away suggests this may be a read error. The chain combines TRBV13 with TRBJ1-2; the D is unclear. V lost 5 bases, J lost 6 bases, and 16 bases lay in between. This CDR3 is 14 amino acids long. The germline V gene has CDR1 PRHDT and CDR2 FYEKMQ (reference sequence). The CDR3 DNA sequence: TGTGCCAGCAGCCAAGTGGCAGGTGGGGATGGCTACACCTTC. Translating gives CASSQVAGGDGYTF. Combining the CDR3 with reference TRBV13 and TRBJ1-2 gives the whole variable domain AAGVIQSPRHLIKEKRETATLKCYPIPRHDTVYWYQQGPGQDPQFLISFYEKMQSDKGSIPDRFSAQQFSDYHSELNMSSLELGDSALYFCASSQVAGGDGYTFGSGTRLTVV.

This clonotype was found many times. This chain connects TRBV2 to TRBJ1-2; TRBD1 agrees at 10 bases. The CDR3 loop spans 15 amino acids. V was clipped by 4 bases and J by 5 bases; unmatched bases: 7. The germline V gene has CDR1 SNHLY and CDR2 FYNNEI. CDR3 sequence (DNA): TGTGCCAGCAGTGCGGAGACAGGGGGCTTTTATGGCTACACCTTC. It translates to CASSAETGGFYGYTF.

This clonotype was recorded many times. The genes are TRBV6-1 and TRBJ1-6, with a tentative D call TRBD1 (5 bases). Germline lookup yields CDR1 MNHNS and CDR2 SASEGT. The CDR3 runs 16 residues. V was clipped by 1 base and J by 13 bases, with 20 bases between them. The CDR3 loop is CASSEVGRGFGRPLHF. The CDR3 DNA reads TGTGCCAGCAGTGAAGTAGGAAGGGGCTTCGGACGGCCCCTCCACTTT.

This clonotype was picked up many times. The genes are TRBV24-1 and TRBJ2-3, with 7 bases identical to TRBD1. Losses at the gene ends were 3 bases for V and 0 bases for J; bases not matched to a gene: 8. This CDR3 spans 17 amino acids. The germline CDR1 and CDR2 sequences are KGHDR and SFDVKD. This CDR3 is CATSDVGPGQSTDTQYF. For the CDR3, the DNA is TGTGCCACCAGTGATGTTGGTCCGGGACAGAGCACAGATACGCAGTATTTT.

V usage is TRBV24-1 and J usage is TRBJ2-5, with D perhaps being TRBD1 or TRBD2 (5 bases each). V was pared by 5 bases and J by 2 bases, with 14 bases between. The germline gives CDR1 KGHDR, CDR2 SFDVKD. The CDR3 totals 15 residues. CDR3 in amino acids: CATSGHGTAQETQYF. In nucleotides, the CDR3 is TGTGCCACCAGTGGTCACGGGACGGCGCAAGAGACCCAGTACTTC.

This clonotype was seen only once. The chain joins TRBV29-1 to TRBJ2-6; the D gene is possibly TRBD1 (6 bases). From germline, CDR1 is SQVTM and CDR2 ANQGSEA. CDR3 length: 15 amino acids. V was cut by 3 bases and J by 2 bases, with 11 bases left in between. The CDR3 nucleotides are TGCAGCGTTGAGGGAACAGGGACTGGGGCCAACGTCCTGACTTTC. Translating gives CSVEGTGTGANVLTF.

The sample holds many counts of this clonotype. This sequence joins TRBV3-1 and TRBJ2-7, with D perhaps TRBD1 (5 bases). Looked up from germline, CDR1 is LGHDT and CDR2 is YNNKEL (reference sequence). V dropped 4 bases and J dropped 2 bases, with 9 bases sitting between them. This CDR3 contains 13 residues. CDR3 amino acids: CASSPTQAYEQYF. The CDR3 DNA is TGTGCCAGCAGCCCGACACAGGCCTACGAGCAGTACTTC.

This clonotype was counted ten times or more. This chain's CDR3 is CASRQGARNTQYF. The CDR3 DNA reads TGCGCCAGCAGACAGGGGGCGCGGAATACGCAGTATTTT. The V gene is TRBV5-1, the J gene TRBJ2-3; 9 bases match TRBD1. Germline trimming cut 5 bases from V and 7 bases from J; bases unmatched to any gene: 5. Germline V CDR1 and CDR2: SGHRS, YFSETQ. This CDR3 has 13 residues. Combining the CDR3 with reference TRBV5-1 and TRBJ2-3 gives the whole variable domain KAGVTQTPRYLIKTRGQQVTLSCSPISGHRSVSWYQQTPGQGLQFLFEYFSETQRNKGNFPGRFSGRQFSNSRSEMNVSTLELGDSALYLCASRQGARNTQYFGPGTRLTVL.

This clonotype came up a few times. The chain has TRBV11-2 and TRBJ2-3; D assignment may be TRBD1 or TRBD2 (5 bases each). The CDR3 spans 23 residues. CDR1 is SGHAT, CDR2 FQNNGV, per germline. V gave up 5 bases and J gave up 0 bases, with 36 bases separating them. CDR3 bases: TGTGCCAGCAGCCCAAGTACGACGACGAAATCGGGGACCTACCTTTCTAGCACAGATACGCAGTATTTT. It translates to CASSPSTTTKSGTYLSSTDTQYF.

The chain has TRBV7-9 and TRBJ1-6, with TRBD1 matching over 9 bases. This CDR3 contains 15 residues. The V segment lost 9 bases and the J segment 6 bases; nucleotides outside the gene matches: 9. The germline V gene encodes CDR1 SEHNR and CDR2 FQNEAQ (reference sequence). CDR3 amino acids: CASHTGGVCNSPLHF. The CDR3 DNA is TGTGCCAGTCATACAGGGGGCGTCTGTAATTCACCCCTCCACTTT. Filled out from reference TRBV7-9 and TRBJ1-6, the complete variable domain reads DTGVSQNPRHKITKRGQNVTFRCDPISEHNRLYWYRQTLGQGPEFLTYFQNEAQLEKSRLLSDRFSAERPKGSFSTLEIQRTEQGDSAMYLCASHTGGVCNSPLHFGNGTRLTVT.

This clonotype has a count of ten or more. The chain has TRBV19 and TRBJ2-1; 13 nucleotides match TRBD2. Germline trimming cut 8 bases from V and 5 bases from J; bases unmatched to any gene: 0. Germline V gene lookup returns CDR1 LNHDA and CDR2 SQIVND (reference sequence). The CDR3 loop spans 13 amino acids. CDR3 loop: CASGTSGDNEQFF. DNA of the CDR3: TGTGCCAGTGGGACTAGCGGGGACAATGAGCAGTTCTTC.

This clonotype was seen many times. The chain is built from TRBV7-9 and TRBJ2-5; 7 bases fit TRBD1. Germline assignment: CDR1 SEHNR and CDR2 FQNEAQ (reference sequence). The ends lost 5 bases at V and 0 bases at J; junction bases unmatched: 6. The CDR3 is made up of 15 amino acids. This CDR3 is CASSPEGGYQETQYF. DNA of the CDR3: TGTGCCAGCAGCCCAGAAGGGGGCTACCAAGAGACCCAGTACTTC.

This chain joins TRBV9 and TRBJ2-1; D remains ambiguous. The CDR3 has 15 residues. V was clipped by 3 bases and J by 0 bases, with 10 bases between them. Germline CDR1 reads SGDLS; CDR2 reads YYNGEE. Here the CDR3 reads CASSDPDISYNEQFF. The CDR3 region has the DNA TGTGCCAGCAGCGACCCTGATATCTCCTACAATGAGCAGTTCTTC.

At least ten counts were recorded for this clonotype. The chain uses TRBV5-4 and TRBJ2-3, with D perhaps matching TRBD2 (5 bases). V lost 3 bases, J lost 11 bases, and 19 bases lay in between. The germline V gene has CDR1 SGHNT and CDR2 YYREEE (reference sequence). The CDR3 contains 14 residues. The CDR3 DNA sequence: TGTGCCAGCAGCTCTCCGGGAAGCCCGGGTGGGCAGTATTTT. This sequence encodes CASSSPGSPGGQYF.

This clonotype came up many times. This sequence joins TRBV6-2 or TRBV6-3 and TRBJ2-3; possibly TRBD2 for D (5 bases). V was cut by 0 bases and J by 1 base, with 17 bases left in between. CDR1 and CDR2 (germline): MNHEY, SVGEGT. This CDR3 spans 18 amino acids. For the CDR3, the DNA is TGTGCCAGCAGTTACTCGTGGAGGACGGTGAGGGGCACAGATACGCAGTATTTT. Its protein is CASSYSWRTVRGTDTQYF.

The table lists this clonotype with many counts. The V and J genes are TRBV13 and TRBJ2-1; a weak D match, TRBD2 (5 bases). The CDR3 runs 12 residues. Germline V gives CDR1 PRHDT, CDR2 FYEKMQ (reference sequence). Trimming took 3 bases from V and 7 from J, leaving 7 bases between them. The CDR3 DNA sequence: TGTGCCAGCAGCTTTCGGGGAAATGAGCAGTTCTTC. Its protein is CASSFRGNEQFF.

In this sample, this clonotype turned up many times. This chain uses TRBV12-3 or TRBV12-4 with TRBJ2-3; TRBD2 is a possible D gene (6 bases). The CDR3 length is 15 residues. Trimming took 7 bases from V and 2 from J, leaving 16 bases between them. The CDR3 region is CASTSRAGFTDTQYF. As DNA, the CDR3 is TGTGCCAGCACCTCCCGGGCGGGATTCACAGATACGCAGTATTTT.

About this clonotype itself: This sequence may be a read error, since a much larger clone differs from it by one base. CDR3 in amino acids: CTSSEGQGRDIQYF. The CDR3 DNA follows: TGCACCAGCAGCGAGGGACAGGGTCGGGACATTCAGTACTTC. The V call is TRBV5-1, the J call TRBJ2-4; 9 nucleotides line up with TRBD1. CDR1 and CDR2 from the germline V gene are SGHRS and YFSETQ. There are 14 residues in the CDR3.

The table lists this clonotype with many counts. This chain uses TRBV12-3 or TRBV12-4 with TRBJ1-5; D is unresolved. Between the trimmed V and J ends, which lost 3 bases and 3 bases, there was a span of 9 bases. The CDR3 is made up of 14 amino acids. As DNA, the CDR3 is TGTGCCAGCAGTTTCTATGGCAACAATCAGCCCCAGCATTTT. It yields the protein CASSFYGNNQPQHF.